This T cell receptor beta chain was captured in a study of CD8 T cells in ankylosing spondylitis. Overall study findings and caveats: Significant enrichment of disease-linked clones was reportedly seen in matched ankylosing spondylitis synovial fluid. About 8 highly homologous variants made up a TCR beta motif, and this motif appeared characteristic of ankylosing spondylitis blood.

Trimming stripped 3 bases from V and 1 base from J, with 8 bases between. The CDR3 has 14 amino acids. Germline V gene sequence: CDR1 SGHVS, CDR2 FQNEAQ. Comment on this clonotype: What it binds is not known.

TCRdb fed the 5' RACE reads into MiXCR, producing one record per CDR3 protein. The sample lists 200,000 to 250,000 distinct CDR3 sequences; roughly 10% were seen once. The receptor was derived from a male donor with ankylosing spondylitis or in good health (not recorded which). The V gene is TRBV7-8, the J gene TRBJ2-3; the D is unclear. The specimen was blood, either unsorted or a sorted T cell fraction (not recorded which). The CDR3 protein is CASSFNWRTDTQYF. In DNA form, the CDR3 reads TGTGCCAGCAGCTTTAACTGGCGCACAGATACGCAGTATTTT.